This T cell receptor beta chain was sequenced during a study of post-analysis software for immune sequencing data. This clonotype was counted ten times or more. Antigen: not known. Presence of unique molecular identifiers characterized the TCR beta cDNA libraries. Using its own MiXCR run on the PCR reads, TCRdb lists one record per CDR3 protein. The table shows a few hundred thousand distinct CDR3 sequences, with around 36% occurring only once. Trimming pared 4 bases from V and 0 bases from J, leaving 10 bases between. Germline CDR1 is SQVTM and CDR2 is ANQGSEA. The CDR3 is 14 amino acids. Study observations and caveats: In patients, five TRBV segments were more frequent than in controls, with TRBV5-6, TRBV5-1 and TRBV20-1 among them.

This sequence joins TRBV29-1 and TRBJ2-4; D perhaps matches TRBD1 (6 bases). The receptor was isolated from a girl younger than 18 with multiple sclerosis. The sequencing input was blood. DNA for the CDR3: TGCAGCGTTGGACAGGCTGGAGCCAAAAACATTCAGTACTTC. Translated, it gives CSVGQAGAKNIQYF.